A selection of T cell receptor beta chains follows, all from one sample in a study of identical twins. One entry per CDR3 protein, called by TCRdb with MiXCR from the 5' RACE reads. The table includes some 330,000 distinct CDR3 sequences, around 9% detected once. Material for sequencing was naive T cells sorted from blood. These receptors came from a woman between 45 and 65 years old in good health. The CDR3 runs from the conserved cysteine through the conserved F or W. The D gene is left open where the match is weak. Where a row states a size, it is once, few, many or the class of an expanded clone; other rows omit it.

length: 13; V: TRBV20-1; D: .; J: TRBJ2-3; size: many; DNA: TGCAGCGTTGAGGGACTTAGCACAGATACGCAGTATTTT; CDR3: CSVEGLSTDTQYF
length: 12; V: TRBV10-3; D: .; J: TRBJ1-1; size: few; DNA: TGTGCCATCAGTGGTGGGAGGTACGAAGCTTTCTTT; CDR3: CAISGGRYEAFF
length: 16; V: TRBV4-1; D: TRBD1; J: TRBJ2-2; size: .; DNA: TGCGCCAGCAGCGGGCGACAGGGGTCCAACACCGGGGAGCTGTTTTTT; CDR3: CASSGRQGSNTGELFF
length: 14; V: TRBV28; D: TRBD1; J: TRBJ2-5; size: many; DNA: TGTGCCAGCAGCCCGACAGGGAGAACGGAGACCCAGTACTTC; CDR3: CASSPTGRTETQYF
length: 18; V: TRBV5-1; D: .; J: TRBJ2-1; size: many; DNA: TGCGCCAGCAGCTCACTGGAGGACATATTCCTGCGCGGTGGTGAGCAGTTCTTC; CDR3: CASSSLEDIFLRGGEQFF
length: 11; V: TRBV6-8; D: .; J: TRBJ1-1; size: few; DNA: TGTGCCAGCAGTTTCGTTCCTGAAGCTTTCTTT; CDR3: CASSFVPEAFF
length: 15; V: TRBV5-6; D: .; J: TRBJ1-1; size: .; DNA: TGTGCCAGCAGCTTCCCGACAACAAAGATAGGAGGAGCTTTCTTT; CDR3: CASSFPTTKIGGAFF
length: 13; V: TRBV10-3; D: .; J: TRBJ2-3; size: .; DNA: TGTGCCATCAGGACCCGGGGCACAGATACGCAGTATTTT; CDR3: CAIRTRGTDTQYF
length: 17; V: TRBV5-6; D: TRBD1; J: TRBJ1-1; size: many; DNA: TGTGCCAGCAGCTTAAGACAGGGCATACCGATCCTCACTGAAGCTTTCTTT; CDR3: CASSLRQGIPILTEAFF
length: 12; V: TRBV12-3/TRBV12-4; D: .; J: TRBJ2-1; size: few; DNA: TGTGCCAGCACCCGGACTGCGAATGAGCAGTTCTTC; CDR3: CASTRTANEQFF
length: 12; V: TRBV20-1; D: .; J: TRBJ1-5; size: few; DNA: TGCAGTGCTAGAGATGGCGGGCAGCCCCAGCATTTT; CDR3: CSARDGGQPQHF
length: 17; V: TRBV12-3/TRBV12-4; D: TRBD2; J: TRBJ2-1; size: many; DNA: TGTGCCAGCAGTTTGTTCGCTAGCGGGATCGGGTACAATGAGCAGTTCTTC; CDR3: CASSLFASGIGYNEQFF
length: 17; V: TRBV14; D: .; J: TRBJ1-3; size: once; DNA: TGTGCCAGCAGTCATCAATCAAGGAGATTCTCTGGAAACACCATATATTTT; CDR3: CASSHQSRRFSGNTIYF
length: 13; V: TRBV29-1; D: .; J: TRBJ1-3; size: few; DNA: TGCAGCGTTAGTGTGAACTCTGGAAACACCATATATTTT; CDR3: CSVSVNSGNTIYF
length: 11; V: TRBV29-1; D: .; J: TRBJ1-3; size: many; DNA: TGCAGCGTTGAACGAGGAAACACCATATATTTT; CDR3: CSVERGNTIYF